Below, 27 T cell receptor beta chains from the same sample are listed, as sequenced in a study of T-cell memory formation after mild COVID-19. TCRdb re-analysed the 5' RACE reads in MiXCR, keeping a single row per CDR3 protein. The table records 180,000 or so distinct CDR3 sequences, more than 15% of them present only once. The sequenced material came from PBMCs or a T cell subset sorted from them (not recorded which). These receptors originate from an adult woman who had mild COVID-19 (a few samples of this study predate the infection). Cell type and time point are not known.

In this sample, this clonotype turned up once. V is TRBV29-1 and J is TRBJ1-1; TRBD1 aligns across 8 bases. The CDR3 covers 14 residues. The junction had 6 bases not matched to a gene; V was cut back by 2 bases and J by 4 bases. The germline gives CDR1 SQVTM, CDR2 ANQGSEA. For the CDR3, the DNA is TGCAGCGTTGAAATCAGGGGGCGAGGCACTGAAGCTTTCTTT. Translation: CSVEIRGRGTEAFF.

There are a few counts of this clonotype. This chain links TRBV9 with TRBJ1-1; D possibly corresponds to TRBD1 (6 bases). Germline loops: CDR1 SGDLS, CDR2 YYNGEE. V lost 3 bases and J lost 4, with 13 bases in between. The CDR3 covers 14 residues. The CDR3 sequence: CASSAQGFGTEAFF. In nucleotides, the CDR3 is TGTGCCAGCAGCGCCCAGGGGTTCGGCACTGAAGCTTTCTTT. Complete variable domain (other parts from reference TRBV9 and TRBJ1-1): DSGVTQTPKHLITATGQRVTLRCSPRSGDLSVYWYQQSLDQGLQFLIQYYNGEERAKGNILERFSAQQFPDLHSELNLSSLELGDSALYFCASSAQGFGTEAFFGQGTRLTVV.

The CDR3 DNA reads as TGCGCCAGCAGCCAGGGGGGACAGGGGTATGGAAACACCATATATTTT. It codes for CASSQGGQGYGNTIYF. The V call is TRBV4-1, the J call TRBJ1-3; 10 bases fit TRBD1. Germline CDR1 MGHRA, CDR2 YSYEKL. V gave up 3 bases and J gave up 3 bases; unmatched junction bases: 5. This CDR3 region has 16 residues.

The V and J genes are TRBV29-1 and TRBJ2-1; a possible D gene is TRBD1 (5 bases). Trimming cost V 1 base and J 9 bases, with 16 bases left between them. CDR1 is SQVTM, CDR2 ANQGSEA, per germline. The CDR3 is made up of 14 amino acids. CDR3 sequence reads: CSVEGTRVGFEQFF. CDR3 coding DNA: TGCAGCGTTGAAGGAACCAGGGTTGGGTTTGAGCAGTTCTTC.

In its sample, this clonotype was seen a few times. The CDR3 DNA reads TGTGCCAGCAGCTTGGCGAACAGGATCCAAGAGACCCAGTACTTC. This translates into CASSLANRIQETQYF. This chain links TRBV5-4 with TRBJ2-5, with a weak D call TRBD1 (5 bases). This CDR3 is 15 amino acids long. CDR1 and CDR2 from the germline V gene are SGHNT and YYREEE (reference sequence). Trimming stripped 0 bases from V and 1 base from J, with 10 bases between.

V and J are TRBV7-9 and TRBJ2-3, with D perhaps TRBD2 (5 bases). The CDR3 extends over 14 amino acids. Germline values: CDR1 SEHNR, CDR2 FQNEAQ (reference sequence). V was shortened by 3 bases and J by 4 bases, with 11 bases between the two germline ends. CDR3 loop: CASSFSPRADTQYF. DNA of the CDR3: TGTGCCAGCAGCTTCTCCCCGAGGGCAGATACGCAGTATTTT.

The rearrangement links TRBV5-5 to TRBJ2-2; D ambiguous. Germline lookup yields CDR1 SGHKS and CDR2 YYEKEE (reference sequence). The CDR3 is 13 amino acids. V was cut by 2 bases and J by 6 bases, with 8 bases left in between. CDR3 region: CASSFRSSGELFF. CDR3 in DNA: TGTGCCAGCAGCTTTAGATCTTCCGGGGAGCTGTTTTTT.

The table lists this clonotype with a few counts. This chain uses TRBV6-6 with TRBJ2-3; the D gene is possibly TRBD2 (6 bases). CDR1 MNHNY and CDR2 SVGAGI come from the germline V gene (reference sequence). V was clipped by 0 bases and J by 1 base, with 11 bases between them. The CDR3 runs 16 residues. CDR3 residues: CASSYSAGTGTDTQYF. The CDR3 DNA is TGTGCCAGCAGTTACTCGGCCGGGACTGGCACAGATACGCAGTATTTT.

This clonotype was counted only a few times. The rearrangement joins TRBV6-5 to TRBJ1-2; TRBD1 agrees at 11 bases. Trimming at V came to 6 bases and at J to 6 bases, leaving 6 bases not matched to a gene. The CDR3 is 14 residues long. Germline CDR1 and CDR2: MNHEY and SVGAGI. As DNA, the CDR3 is TGTGCCAGCAGCGGACAGGGGGCGTGGGATGGCTACACCTTC. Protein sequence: CASSGQGAWDGYTF.

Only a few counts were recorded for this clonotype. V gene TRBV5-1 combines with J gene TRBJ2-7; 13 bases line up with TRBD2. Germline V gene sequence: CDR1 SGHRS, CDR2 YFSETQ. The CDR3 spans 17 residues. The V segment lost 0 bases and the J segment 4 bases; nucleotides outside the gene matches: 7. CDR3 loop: CASSLAPGLAGLYEQYF. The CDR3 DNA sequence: TGCGCCAGCAGCTTGGCCCCGGGACTAGCGGGGCTGTACGAGCAGTACTTC.

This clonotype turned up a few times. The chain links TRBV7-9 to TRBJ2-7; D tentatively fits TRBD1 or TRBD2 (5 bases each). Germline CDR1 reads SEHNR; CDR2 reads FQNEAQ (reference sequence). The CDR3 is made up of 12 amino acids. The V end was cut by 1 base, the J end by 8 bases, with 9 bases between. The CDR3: CASSLGPGQQYF. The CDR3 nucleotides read TGTGCCAGCAGCTTAGGCCCGGGACAGCAGTACTTC.

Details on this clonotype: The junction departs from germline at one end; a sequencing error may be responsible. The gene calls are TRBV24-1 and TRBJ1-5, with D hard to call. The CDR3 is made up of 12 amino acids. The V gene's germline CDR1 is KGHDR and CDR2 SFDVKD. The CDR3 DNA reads TGTGCCACCAGTGCTTTGGGTCAGCCCCAGCATTTT. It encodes CATSALGQPQHF.

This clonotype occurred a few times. Written as DNA, the CDR3 is TGTGCCAGCAGCGGCCGGGACAGGCGACCGAACACTGAAGCTTTCTTT. Translation: CASSGRDRRPNTEAFF. The V and J genes are TRBV7-8 and TRBJ1-1, with 8 nucleotides matching TRBD1. V lost 5 bases and J lost 1; bases outside the gene matches: 9. From germline, CDR1 is SGHVS and CDR2 FQNEAQ. CDR3 size: 16 residues. Full variable domain (rest looked up from reference TRBV7-8 and TRBJ1-1): GAGVSQSPRYKVAKRGQDVALRCDPISGHVSLFWYQQALGQGPEFLTYFQNEAQLDKSGLPSDRFFAERPEGSVSTLKIQRTQQEDSAVYLCASSGRDRRPNTEAFFGQGTRLTVV.

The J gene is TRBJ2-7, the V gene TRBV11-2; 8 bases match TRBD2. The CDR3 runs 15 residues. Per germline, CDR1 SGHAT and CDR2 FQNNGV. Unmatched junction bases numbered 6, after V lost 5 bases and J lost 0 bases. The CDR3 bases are TGTGCCAGCAGCCCCGGGGGGGGGCTCTCCTACGAGCAGTACTTC. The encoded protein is CASSPGGGLSYEQYF.

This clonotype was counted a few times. Here the CDR3 reads CASSRGNTDTQYF. The CDR3 DNA reads TGTGCCAGCAGCCGGGGGAACACAGATACGCAGTATTTT. The rearrangement joins TRBV14 to TRBJ2-3; D is perhaps TRBD1 or TRBD2 (5 bases each). CDR1 is SGHDN and CDR2 is FVKESK in the germline V gene. CDR3 length: 13 residues. V gave up 4 bases and J gave up 2 bases, with 7 bases separating them.

CDR3 sequence: CASSLAGTNSGNTIYF. Here the CDR3 DNA reads TGCGCCAGCAGCTTGGCTGGCACCAACTCTGGAAACACCATATATTTT. The gene calls are TRBV5-1 and TRBJ1-3; no firm D call. Germline lookup yields CDR1 SGHRS and CDR2 YFSETQ. V lost 0 bases and J 0 bases, leaving 10 bases between the germline ends. This CDR3 is built from 16 residues.

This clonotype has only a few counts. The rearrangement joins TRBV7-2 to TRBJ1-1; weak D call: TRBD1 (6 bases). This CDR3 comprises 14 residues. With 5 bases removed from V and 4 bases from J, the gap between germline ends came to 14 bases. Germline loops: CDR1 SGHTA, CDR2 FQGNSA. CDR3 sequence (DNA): TGTGCCAGCAGCGCACAGGGTGGGGTCACTGAAGCTTTCTTT. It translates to CASSAQGGVTEAFF.

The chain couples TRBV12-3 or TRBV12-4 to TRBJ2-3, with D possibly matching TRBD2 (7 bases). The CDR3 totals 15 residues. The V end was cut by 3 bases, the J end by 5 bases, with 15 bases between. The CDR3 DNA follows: TGTGCCAGCAGTTTCTCGGGGGGCCCTCAAGATACGCAGTATTTT. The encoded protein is CASSFSGGPQDTQYF.

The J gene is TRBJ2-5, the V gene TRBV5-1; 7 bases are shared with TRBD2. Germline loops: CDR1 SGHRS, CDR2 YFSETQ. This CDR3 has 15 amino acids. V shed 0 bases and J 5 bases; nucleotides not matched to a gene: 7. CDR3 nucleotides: TGCGCCAGCAGCTTGGGGGCTAGCGGATGGGAGACCCAGTACTTC. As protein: CASSLGASGWETQYF.

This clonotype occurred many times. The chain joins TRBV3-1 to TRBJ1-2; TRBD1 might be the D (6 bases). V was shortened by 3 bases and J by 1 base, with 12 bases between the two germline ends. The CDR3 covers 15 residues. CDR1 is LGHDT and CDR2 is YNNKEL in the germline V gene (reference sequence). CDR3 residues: CASSHGDTRNYGYTF. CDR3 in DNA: TGTGCCAGCAGCCATGGGGACACCCGTAACTATGGCTACACCTTC.

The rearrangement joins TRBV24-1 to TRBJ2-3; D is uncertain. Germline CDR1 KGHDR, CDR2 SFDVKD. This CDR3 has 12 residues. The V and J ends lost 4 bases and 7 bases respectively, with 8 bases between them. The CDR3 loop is CATSDPTNTQYF. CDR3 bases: TGTGCCACCAGTGACCCTACGAATACGCAGTATTTT.

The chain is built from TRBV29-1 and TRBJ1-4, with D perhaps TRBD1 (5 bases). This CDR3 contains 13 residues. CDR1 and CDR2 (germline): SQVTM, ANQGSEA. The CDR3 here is CRVLGTWGEKLFF. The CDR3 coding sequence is TGCAGAGTCCTCGGGACTTGGGGTGAAAAACTGTTTTTT.

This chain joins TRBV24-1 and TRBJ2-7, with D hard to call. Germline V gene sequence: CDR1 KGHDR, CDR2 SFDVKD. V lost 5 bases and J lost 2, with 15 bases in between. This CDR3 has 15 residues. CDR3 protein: CATSAPGSGTYEQYF. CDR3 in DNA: TGTGCCACCAGTGCTCCCGGGTCTGGGACCTACGAGCAGTACTTC.

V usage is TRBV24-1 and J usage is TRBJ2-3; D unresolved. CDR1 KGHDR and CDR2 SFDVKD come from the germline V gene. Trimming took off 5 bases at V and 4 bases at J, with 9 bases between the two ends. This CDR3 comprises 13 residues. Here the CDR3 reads CATSVQASDTQYF. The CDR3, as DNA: TGTGCCACCAGTGTACAAGCCTCAGATACGCAGTATTTT.

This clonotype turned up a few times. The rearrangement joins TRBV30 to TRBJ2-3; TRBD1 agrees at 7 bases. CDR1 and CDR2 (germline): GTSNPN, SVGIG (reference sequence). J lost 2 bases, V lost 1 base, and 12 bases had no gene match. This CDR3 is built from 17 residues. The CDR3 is CAWSAYRGKGPTDTQYF. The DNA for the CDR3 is TGTGCCTGGAGTGCCTACAGGGGAAAGGGGCCCACAGATACGCAGTATTTT.

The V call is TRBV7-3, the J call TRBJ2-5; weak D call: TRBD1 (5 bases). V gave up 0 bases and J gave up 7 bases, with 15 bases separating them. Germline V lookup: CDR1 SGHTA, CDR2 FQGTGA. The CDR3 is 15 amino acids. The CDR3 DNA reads TGTGCCAGCAGCTTAACGTGGACACCCAAGGGGACCCAGTACTTC. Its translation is CASSLTWTPKGTQYF.

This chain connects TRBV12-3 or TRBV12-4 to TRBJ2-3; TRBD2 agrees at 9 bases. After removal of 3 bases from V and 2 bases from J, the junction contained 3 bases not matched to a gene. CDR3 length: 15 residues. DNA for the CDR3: TGTGCCAGCAGTTTTCCTAGCGGGATCACAGATACGCAGTATTTT. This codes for CASSFPSGITDTQYF.